The text below deals with one T cell receptor beta chain. These data come from a study of blood T cell repertoires in COVID-19. For the study at large: Samples of COVID-19 (acute and convalescent) were obtained from the United States, Italy and Spain. Sources were T cells, B-cell-depleted T cells, or PBMCs; the material itself was cDNA or gDNA.

Germline V gene data show CDR1 as SQVTM and CDR2 as ANQGSEA. V lost 1 base and J lost 4; bases outside the gene matches: 3. The CDR3 covers 15 residues. The authors' processing: Estimated nucleated cell counts came from reference gene primer amplification. Produced via immunoSEQ multiplex PCR; TCRdb's table is partial and in-frame only. V and J calls and clone size are those listed in that table; D and trimming were worked out from the DNA. The repertoire includes about 84,000 clones, roughly 95% of them detected once, and around 4.7% sits in the top ten. This TCR was sampled from a human donor with active COVID-19. The donor label of this sample is uncertain. What was sequenced was peripheral blood. The chain is built from TRBV29-1 and TRBJ2-1, with 11 bases fitting TRBD2. As DNA, the CDR3 is TGCAGCGTTGAAGGACTAGCGGGGATGTACAATGAGCAGTTCTTC. This translates into CSVEGLAGMYNEQFF.